This T cell receptor (beta chain) stems from a study of cytomegalovirus exposure and HLA in healthy donors. Study results and caveats: Reportedly, TCR beta sequences accurately predicted HLA-A and HLA-B alleles in most subjects.

About this clone itself: The antigen remains undetermined.

PCR employed 60 Vbeta and 13 Jbeta primers. The data were produced by immunoSEQ multiplex PCR, yet TCRdb's version contains in-frame clones alone and is incomplete. This table has under 150,000 clones, about 71% appearing once. This CDR3 comprises 13 residues. Germline V gives CDR1 ENHRY, CDR2 SYGVKD. V shed 10 bases, J shed 2 bases, and the junction held 3 bases outside the gene matches. This clonotype was obtained from a woman aged 55-75 years in good health and CMV-seropositive. The specimen sequenced was PBMCs. The J gene is TRBJ2-5, the V gene TRBV10-3; TRBD2 agrees at 11 bases. The CDR3 bases are TGTGCCACGACTAGCGGGGTTCAAGAGACCCAGTACTTC. It translates to CATTSGVQETQYF.